The 6 T cell receptor beta chains presented below share a single source sample, sequenced in a study of T cells expressing NK-cell markers. From its re-call of the 5' RACE reads, TCRdb lists each CDR3 protein once, without DNA. In all, the sample yields approximately 150,000 distinct CDR3 sequences. The sequenced material came from blood T cells: a sorted CD56 or NKG2C T cell subset, CD4+ or CD8+ T cells, or bulk PBMC T cells (not recorded which). These TCRs come from a man younger than 35 in good health.

This chain connects TRBV24-1 to TRBJ2-1; TCRdb indicates TRBD2, and absent DNA this call remains unverified. Germline assignment: CDR1 KGHDR and CDR2 SFDVKD. This CDR3 contains 19 residues. CDR3 in amino acids: CATSDLRAIWDWPYNEQFF.

The CDR3 is CASSIVVGVGTGELFF. The rearrangement links TRBV19 to TRBJ2-2. Germline V gives CDR1 LNHDA, CDR2 SQIVND (reference sequence). The CDR3 covers 16 residues. The full variable domain, its missing parts supplied by reference TRBV19 and TRBJ2-2, is DGGITQSPKYLFRKEGQNVTLSCEQNLNHDAMYWYRQDPGQGLRLIYYSQIVNDFQKGDIAEGYSVSREKKESFPLTVTSAQKNPTAFYLCASSIVVGVGTGELFFGEGSRLTVL.

V is TRBV18 and J is TRBJ2-3; TCRdb's D gene call, TRBD1, goes unchecked for lack of DNA. The CDR3 spans 11 residues. Germline V gene data show CDR1 as KGHSH and CDR2 as LQKENI. Here the CDR3 reads CASSQGYTQYF. Based on the CDR3 plus reference TRBV18 and TRBJ2-3, the full variable domain is NAGVMQNPRHLVRRRGQEARLRCSPMKGHSHVYWYRQLPEEGLKFMVYLQKENIIDESGMPKERFSAEFPKEGPSILRIQQVVRGDSAAYFCASSQGYTQYFGPGTRLTVL.

This CDR3 reads CASSEDRGLNEQFF. The chain uses TRBV6-2 or TRBV6-3 and TRBJ2-1; the TCRdb D gene call, TRBD1, has no DNA to confirm it. The CDR3 runs 14 residues. CDR1 MNHEY and CDR2 SVGEGT come from the germline V gene.

V gene TRBV20-1 combines with J gene TRBJ2-1; TCRdb proposes TRBD2, but this gene call is untestable without DNA. The CDR3 is made up of 18 amino acids. CDR1 is DFQATT, CDR2 SNEGSKA, per germline (reference sequence). CDR3 amino acids: CSARDPSLTSGRYNEQFF.

The V call is TRBV30, the J call TRBJ2-7. Looked up from germline, CDR1 is GTSNPN and CDR2 is SVGIG (reference sequence). The CDR3 sequence is 11 residues long. The CDR3 loop is CAWVGSYEQYF.